The rows below give T cell receptor beta chains drawn from one sample of a study of cytomegalovirus exposure and HLA in healthy donors. Sequencing used immunoSEQ multiplex PCR; TCRdb keeps in-frame clones, though not all of them. Of about 250,000 clones in the sample, roughly 78% are singletons; the top ten hold about 0.47%. Sequenced input: PBMCs. The source is a boy between 10 and 17 years old in good health and CMV-seronegative. CDR3s include the opening cysteine and the closing phenylalanine or tryptophan. The D gene is left open where the match is weak. Clone size is shown for a subset of rows, as once, few, many or a class of expanded clone.

size: .; V: TRBV5-1; J: TRBJ2-1; D: .; CDR3: CASSLARTNYNEQFF; DNA: TGCGCCAGCAGCTTGGCCAGGACTAACTACAATGAGCAGTTCTTC
size: .; V: TRBV5-1; J: TRBJ1-4; D: .; CDR3: CASRARSLPGTNEKLFF; DNA: TGCGCCAGCAGGGCCCGAAGCCTACCGGGGACTAATGAAAAACTGTTTTTT
size: .; V: TRBV5-1; J: TRBJ1-2; D: .; CDR3: CASSLDGVYGYTF; DNA: TGCGCCAGCAGCTTGGACGGAGTCTATGGCTACACCTTC
size: .; V: TRBV7-9; J: TRBJ2-7; D: TRBD2; CDR3: CASSSSGGYEQYF; DNA: TGTGCCAGCAGCTCCTCGGGGGGGTACGAGCAGTACTTC
size: .; V: TRBV19; J: TRBJ1-3; D: .; CDR3: CASSIISVNSGNTIYF; DNA: TGTGCCAGTAGTATAATTTCGGTGAACTCTGGAAACACCATATATTTT
size: .; V: TRBV23-1; J: TRBJ2-1; D: TRBD1; CDR3: CASNRGTYNEQFF; DNA: TGCGCCAGCAACAGGGGGACCTACAATGAGCAGTTCTTC
size: .; V: TRBV5-1; J: TRBJ2-6; D: TRBD2; CDR3: CASSLGPGGVLTF; DNA: TGCGCCAGCAGCTTGGGGCCGGGGGGCGTCCTGACTTTC
size: .; V: TRBV18; J: TRBJ2-7; D: .; CDR3: CASSEGQSYEQYF; DNA: TGTGCCAGCTCGGAGGGACAGAGCTACGAGCAGTACTTC
size: .; V: TRBV5-4; J: TRBJ2-3; D: .; CDR3: CASSFQGFGTDTQYF; DNA: TGTGCCAGCAGCTTCCAGGGTTTTGGCACAGATACGCAGTATTTT
size: .; V: TRBV18; J: TRBJ1-2; D: .; CDR3: CASSPPLGNYGYTF; DNA: TGTGCCAGCTCACCACCGTTGGGCAACTATGGCTACACCTTC
size: .; V: TRBV6-1; J: TRBJ1-1; D: .; CDR3: CAGSEARGNSEAFF; DNA: TGTGCCGGCAGTGAAGCGCGAGGGAACTCTGAAGCTTTCTTT
size: .; V: TRBV7-2; J: TRBJ2-5; D: TRBD2; CDR3: CASSITGGGAPQETQYF; DNA: TGTGCCAGCAGCATCACTGGCGGGGGAGCCCCACAAGAGACCCAGTACTTC
size: .; V: TRBV19; J: TRBJ2-2; D: TRBD2; CDR3: CASRTGTSGVLGNTGELFF; DNA: TGTGCCAGTAGGACCGGGACTAGCGGGGTCCTAGGGAACACCGGGGAGCTGTTTTTT
size: .; V: TRBV6-5; J: TRBJ1-3; D: .; CDR3: CASRRGGFSGNTIYF; DNA: TGTGCCAGCAGAAGAGGAGGATTCTCTGGAAACACCATATATTTT
size: .; V: TRBV11-2; J: TRBJ2-3; D: .; CDR3: CASSLDIQGGWPDTQYF; DNA: TGTGCCAGCAGCTTAGATATTCAGGGGGGATGGCCAGATACGCAGTATTTT
size: once; V: TRBV19; J: TRBJ2-1; D: TRBD2; CDR3: CASTTSGRGEQFF; DNA: TGTGCCAGTACCACTAGCGGGAGAGGTGAGCAGTTCTTC
size: few; V: TRBV4-2; J: TRBJ2-3; D: TRBD2; CDR3: CASSQASGRATDTQYF; DNA: TGTGCCAGCAGCCAAGCCAGCGGGAGGGCCACAGATACGCAGTATTTT
size: .; V: TRBV6-4; J: TRBJ2-6; D: TRBD1; CDR3: CASSEEGAPGANVLTF; DNA: TGTGCCAGCAGTGAAGAGGGGGCGCCTGGGGCCAACGTCCTGACTTTC
size: few; V: TRBV15; J: TRBJ2-1; D: .; CDR3: CATSRGREGYNEQFF; DNA: TGTGCCACCAGCAGGGGGCGGGAAGGGTACAATGAGCAGTTCTTC
size: .; V: TRBV9; J: TRBJ2-6; D: TRBD1; CDR3: CASSESLDRVNVLTF; DNA: TGTGCCAGCAGCGAATCCTTAGACAGGGTTAACGTCCTGACTTTC
size: once; V: TRBV29-1; J: TRBJ1-1; D: .; CDR3: CSVGPGQNTEAFF; DNA: TGCAGCGTTGGACCGGGACAGAACACTGAAGCTTTCTTT
size: .; V: TRBV30; J: TRBJ1-2; D: .; CDR3: CAWSVEQVLTF; DNA: TGTGCCTGGAGTGTTGAACAGGTTCTTACCTTC
size: .; V: TRBV10-1; J: TRBJ2-7; D: .; CDR3: CASRGLSYEQYF; DNA: TGCGCCAGCAGGGGACTCTCCTACGAGCAGTACTTC
size: .; V: TRBV19; J: TRBJ1-5; D: .; CDR3: CASSITGTPPPQHF; DNA: TGTGCCAGTAGTATTACAGGGACCCCTCCGCCCCAGCATTTT
size: .; V: TRBV2; J: TRBJ1-2; D: .; CDR3: CASSLRTGPLGYGYTF; DNA: TGTGCCAGCAGCCTGAGAACCGGGCCACTAGGCTATGGCTACACCTTC
size: .; V: TRBV2; J: TRBJ2-2; D: .; CDR3: CASRTGTNTGELFF; DNA: TGTGCCAGCAGGACAGGGACTAACACCGGGGAGCTGTTTTTT
size: .; V: TRBV14; J: TRBJ2-7; D: .; CDR3: CASSQPGSSYEQYF; DNA: TGTGCCAGCAGCCAACCGGGGAGCTCCTACGAGCAGTACTTC
size: .; V: TRBV29-1; J: TRBJ1-2; D: .; CDR3: CSGGGNYGYTF; DNA: TGCAGCGGCGGGGGAAACTATGGCTACACCTTC
size: once; V: TRBV7-2; J: TRBJ2-7; D: .; CDR3: CASSLALQGAGYEQYF; DNA: TGTGCCAGCAGCTTAGCCCTACAAGGGGCAGGCTACGAGCAGTACTTC
size: .; V: TRBV29-1; J: TRBJ2-7; D: TRBD1; CDR3: CSVDGTGAYEQYF; DNA: TGCAGCGTTGATGGGACAGGAGCCTACGAGCAGTACTTC
size: .; V: TRBV6-4; J: TRBJ2-1; D: .; CDR3: CASRHDSHNEQFF; DNA: TGTGCCAGCAGACACGACAGCCACAATGAGCAGTTCTTC
size: once; V: TRBV10-3; J: TRBJ1-6; D: TRBD1; CDR3: CASTGGSYNSPLHF; DNA: TGTGCCTCTACAGGGGGCTCCTATAATTCACCCCTCCACTTT
size: .; V: TRBV11-3; J: TRBJ2-1; D: TRBD2; CDR3: CASSPRLAGGGNEQFF; DNA: TGTGCCAGCAGCCCGCGGCTAGCGGGGGGCGGGAATGAGCAGTTCTTC
size: .; V: TRBV6-1; J: TRBJ1-5; D: .; CDR3: CAAGSFNQPQHF; DNA: TGTGCCGCGGGGAGCTTCAATCAGCCCCAGCATTTT
size: .; V: TRBV6-5; J: TRBJ2-3; D: .; CDR3: CASSYSAGSAWDTQYF; DNA: TGTGCCAGCAGTTACTCGGCGGGATCCGCATGGGATACGCAGTATTTT
size: .; V: TRBV9; J: TRBJ1-4; D: .; CDR3: CASSPQGQGRRELFF; DNA: TGTGCCAGCAGCCCCCAGGGGCAGGGTAGGAGAGAACTGTTTTTT
size: once; V: TRBV19; J: TRBJ2-5; D: TRBD2; CDR3: CASRTSGVQTQYF; DNA: TGTGCCAGTAGGACTAGCGGGGTTCAGACCCAGTACTTC
size: .; V: TRBV2; J: TRBJ1-5; D: .; CDR3: CASIAGENNQPQHF; DNA: TGTGCCAGCATAGCAGGGGAAAACAATCAGCCCCAGCATTTT
size: .; V: TRBV5-6; J: TRBJ1-2; D: .; CDR3: CASSWGQGRDYGYTF; DNA: TGTGCCAGCAGCTGGGGGCAGGGGCGCGACTATGGCTACACCTTC
size: .; V: TRBV11-2; J: TRBJ2-7; D: .; CDR3: CASSPRVYEQYF; DNA: TGTGCCAGCAGCCCACGGGTCTACGAGCAGTACTTC
size: few; V: TRBV5-4; J: TRBJ2-7; D: .; CDR3: CASSLGTDGYEQYF; DNA: TGTGCCAGCAGCTTGGGGACAGATGGATACGAGCAGTACTTC
size: .; V: TRBV6-6; J: TRBJ2-2; D: .; CDR3: CASRYLTRWTGELFF; DNA: TGTGCCAGCAGATACCTGACTAGATGGACCGGGGAGCTGTTTTTT
size: once; V: TRBV7-9; J: TRBJ2-3; D: .; CDR3: CASSLLAYTQYF; DNA: TGTGCCAGCAGTCTCCTGGCCTATACGCAGTATTTT
size: .; V: TRBV6-4; J: TRBJ2-7; D: TRBD2; CDR3: CASSDSTMASGSYEQYF; DNA: TGTGCCAGCAGTGACTCGACCATGGCTAGCGGCTCCTACGAGCAGTACTTC
size: few; V: TRBV7-2; J: TRBJ2-5; D: .; CDR3: CASSLGNGHAGETQYF; DNA: TGTGCCAGCAGCTTAGGTAACGGTCACGCGGGAGAGACCCAGTACTTC
size: .; V: TRBV5-1; J: TRBJ2-1; D: TRBD2; CDR3: CASSSTLAGAFGEQFF; DNA: TGCGCCAGCAGCTCGACACTAGCGGGAGCTTTCGGTGAGCAGTTCTTC
size: .; V: TRBV29-1; J: TRBJ1-1; D: .; CDR3: CSVEDLVPYTEAFF; DNA: TGCAGCGTTGAAGATCTTGTCCCGTACACTGAAGCTTTCTTT
size: few; V: TRBV11-2; J: TRBJ1-1; D: .; CDR3: CASSFAGEAFF; DNA: TGTGCCAGCAGCTTTGCAGGGGAAGCTTTCTTT
size: few; V: TRBV11-3; J: TRBJ1-6; D: .; CDR3: CASSPTASNSPLHF; DNA: TGTGCCAGCAGCCCTACAGCAAGTAATTCACCCCTCCACTTT
size: .; V: TRBV5-5; J: TRBJ2-2; D: TRBD2; CDR3: CASNGGRRTGELFF; DNA: TGTGCCAGCAACGGCGGGAGGCGGACCGGGGAGCTGTTTTTT
size: .; V: TRBV15; J: TRBJ1-2; D: TRBD1; CDR3: CATSSSFIQGPNYGYTF; DNA: TGTGCCACCAGCTCTTCCTTTATACAGGGGCCTAACTATGGCTACACCTTC
size: .; V: TRBV5-4; J: TRBJ1-2; D: .; CDR3: CASSLAATEDGYTF; DNA: TGTGCCAGCAGCTTGGCCGCGACAGAGGATGGCTACACCTTC